This T cell receptor (beta chain) is from a study of prognosis after radiotherapy for stage I lung cancer. Assessment by CT and PET/CT found all patients node-negative, and none had prior chemotherapy, radiotherapy or other malignancies. The blood draw at each of two time points yielded approximately 6 milliliters of peripheral blood. The sample holds many counts of this clonotype. Using two-round multiplex PCR, the authors amplified TCR beta CDR3 from genomic DNA. Primers targeting each individual TRBV and TRBJ gene were applied in first-round PCR. TCRdb reprocessed the multiplex PCR reads with MiXCR, giving one entry per CDR3 protein. Of tens of thousands of distinct CDR3 sequences detected, 24% appear once; the ten largest clones hold about 25%. The source of this sequence is a donor of 50 years or more with non-small cell lung cancer. The material sequenced was PBMCs, taken before or after stereotactic body radiation therapy (not recorded which).

CDR3: CASSQVRPPYNEQFF. CDR3 sequence (DNA): TGTGCCAGCAGCCAAGTCAGGCCCCCGTACAATGAGCAGTTCTTC. V usage is TRBV3-1 and J usage is TRBJ2-1; D not resolved. V was trimmed by 1 base and J by 4 bases, leaving 11 bases between them. The germline CDR1 and CDR2 sequences are LGHDT and YNNKEL (reference sequence). The CDR3 is 15 amino acids.